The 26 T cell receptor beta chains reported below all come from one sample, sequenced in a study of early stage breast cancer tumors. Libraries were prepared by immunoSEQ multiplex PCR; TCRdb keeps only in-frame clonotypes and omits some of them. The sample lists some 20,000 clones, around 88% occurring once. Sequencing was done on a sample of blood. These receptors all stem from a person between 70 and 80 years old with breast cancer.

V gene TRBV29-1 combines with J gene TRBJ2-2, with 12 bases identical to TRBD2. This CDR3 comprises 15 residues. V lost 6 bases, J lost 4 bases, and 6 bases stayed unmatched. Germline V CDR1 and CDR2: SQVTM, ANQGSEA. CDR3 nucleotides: TGCAGCGTCTCCCCGACTAGCGGGGGCACCGGGGAGCTGTTTTTT. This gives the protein CSVSPTSGGTGELFF.

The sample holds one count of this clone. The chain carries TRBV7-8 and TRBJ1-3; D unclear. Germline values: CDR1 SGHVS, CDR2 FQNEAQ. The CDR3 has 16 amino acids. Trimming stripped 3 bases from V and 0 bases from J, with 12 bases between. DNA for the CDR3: TGTGCCAGCAGCTTGGGCCAGGTCAACTCTGGAAACACCATATATTTT. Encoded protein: CASSLGQVNSGNTIYF.

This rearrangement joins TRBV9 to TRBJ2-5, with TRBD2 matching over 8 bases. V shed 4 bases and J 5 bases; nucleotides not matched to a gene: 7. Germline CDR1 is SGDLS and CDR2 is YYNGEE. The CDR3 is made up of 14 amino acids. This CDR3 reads CASSPAGLVETQYF. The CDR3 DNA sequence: TGTGCCAGCAGCCCCGCGGGACTAGTTGAGACCCAGTACTTC.

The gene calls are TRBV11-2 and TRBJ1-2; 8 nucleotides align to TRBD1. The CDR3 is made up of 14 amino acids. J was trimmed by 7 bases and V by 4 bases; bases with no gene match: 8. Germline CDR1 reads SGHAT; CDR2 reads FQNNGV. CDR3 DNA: TGTGCCAGCAGCTCTGGACAGGGTATTCTTGGCTACACCTTC. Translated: CASSSGQGILGYTF.

The chain's CDR3 is CASSQVGRTLYEQYF. CDR3 DNA sequence: TGCGCCAGCAGCCAAGTGGGCAGAACGCTCTACGAGCAGTACTTC. The rearrangement links TRBV4-1 to TRBJ2-7; no clear D. The V gene lost 1 base and the J gene lost 3 bases, with 13 bases spanning the gap. The V gene's germline CDR1 is MGHRA and CDR2 YSYEKL. The length of the CDR3 is 15 residues.

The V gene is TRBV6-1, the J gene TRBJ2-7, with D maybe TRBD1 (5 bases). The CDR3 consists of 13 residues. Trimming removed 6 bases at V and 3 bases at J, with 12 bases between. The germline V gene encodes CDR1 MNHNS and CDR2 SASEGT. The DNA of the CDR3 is TGTGCCAGCAGATTCAGGACAAGCTACGAGCAGTACTTC. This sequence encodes CASRFRTSYEQYF.

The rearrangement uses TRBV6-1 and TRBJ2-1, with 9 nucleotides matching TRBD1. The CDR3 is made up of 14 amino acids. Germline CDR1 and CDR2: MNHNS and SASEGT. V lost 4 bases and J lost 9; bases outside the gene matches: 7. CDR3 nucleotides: TGTGCCAGCAGTGGAGGACAGGGGTTAAGTGAGCAGTTCTTC. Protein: CASSGGQGLSEQFF.

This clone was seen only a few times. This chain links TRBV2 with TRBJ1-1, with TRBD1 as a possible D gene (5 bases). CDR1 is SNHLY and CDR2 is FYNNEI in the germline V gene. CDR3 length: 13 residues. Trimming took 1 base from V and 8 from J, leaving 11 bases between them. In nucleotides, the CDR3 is TGTGCCAGCAGTGAAGGACAGAACATGGAAGCTTTCTTT. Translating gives CASSEGQNMEAFF. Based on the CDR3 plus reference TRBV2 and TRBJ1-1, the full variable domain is EPEVTQTPSHQVTQMGQEVILRCVPISNHLYFYWYRQILGQKVEFLVSFYNNEISEKSEIFDDQFSVERPDGSNFTLKIRSTKLEDSAMYFCASSEGQNMEAFFGQGTRLTVV.

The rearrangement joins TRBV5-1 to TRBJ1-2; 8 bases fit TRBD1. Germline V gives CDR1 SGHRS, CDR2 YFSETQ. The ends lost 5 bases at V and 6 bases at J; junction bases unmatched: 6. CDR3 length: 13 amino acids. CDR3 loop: CASRTTGGDGYTF. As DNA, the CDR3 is TGCGCCAGCAGGACCACAGGGGGAGATGGCTACACCTTC.

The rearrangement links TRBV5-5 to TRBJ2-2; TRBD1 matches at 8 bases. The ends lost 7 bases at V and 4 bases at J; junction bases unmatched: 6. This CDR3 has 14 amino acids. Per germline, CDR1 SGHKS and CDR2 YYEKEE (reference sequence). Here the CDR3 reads CASADRGGTGELFF. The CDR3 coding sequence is TGTGCCAGCGCCGACAGGGGCGGCACCGGGGAGCTGTTTTTT.

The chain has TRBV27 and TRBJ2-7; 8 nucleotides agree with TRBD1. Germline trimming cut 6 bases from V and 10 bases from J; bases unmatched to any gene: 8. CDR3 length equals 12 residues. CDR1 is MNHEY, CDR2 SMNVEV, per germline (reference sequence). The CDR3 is CASSPGRGRQYF. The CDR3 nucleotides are TGTGCCAGCAGCCCCGGCAGGGGGCGACAGTACTTC.

The CDR3 DNA is TGTGCCTGGAATACAGGGGAAAGCTATGGCTACACCTTC. It specifies CAWNTGESYGYTF. J is TRBJ1-2 and V is TRBV30; TRBD1 agrees at 7 bases. This CDR3 contains 13 residues. The V and J ends lost 4 bases and 4 bases, in that order; junction bases with no gene match: 6. Germline CDR1 reads GTSNPN; CDR2 reads SVGIG (reference sequence). The whole variable domain, remainder taken from reference TRBV30 and TRBJ1-2, is SQTIHQWPATLVQPVGSPLSLECTVEGTSNPNLYWYRQAAGRGLQLLFYSVGIGQISSEVPQNLSASRPQDRQFILSSKKLLLSDSGFYLCAWNTGESYGYTFGSGTRLTVV.

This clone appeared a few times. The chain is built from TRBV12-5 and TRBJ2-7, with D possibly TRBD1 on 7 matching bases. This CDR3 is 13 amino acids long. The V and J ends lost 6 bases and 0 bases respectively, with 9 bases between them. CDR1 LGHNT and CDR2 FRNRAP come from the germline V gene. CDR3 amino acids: CASGRDSSYEQYF. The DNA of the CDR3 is TGTGCTAGTGGGCGGGACAGCTCCTACGAGCAGTACTTC. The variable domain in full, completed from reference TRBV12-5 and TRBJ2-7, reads DARVTQTPRHKVTEMGQEVTMRCQPILGHNTVFWYRQTMMQGLELLAYFRNRAPLDDSGMPKDRFSAEMPDATLATLKIQPSEPRDSAVYFCASGRDSSYEQYFGPGTRLTVT.

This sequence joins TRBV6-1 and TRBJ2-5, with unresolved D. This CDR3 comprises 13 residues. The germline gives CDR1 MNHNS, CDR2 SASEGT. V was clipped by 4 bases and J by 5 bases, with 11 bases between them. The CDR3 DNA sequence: TGTGCCAGCAGTGCTATTGACGGGGAGACCCAGTACTTC. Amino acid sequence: CASSAIDGETQYF.

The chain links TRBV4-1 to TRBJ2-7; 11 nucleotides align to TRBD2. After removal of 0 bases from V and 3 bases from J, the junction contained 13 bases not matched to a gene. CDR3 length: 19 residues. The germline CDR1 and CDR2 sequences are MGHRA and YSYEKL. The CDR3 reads CASSQDSEFTSGGNYEQYF. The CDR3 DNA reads TGCGCCAGCAGCCAAGACTCAGAGTTTACTAGCGGGGGAAACTACGAGCAGTACTTC.

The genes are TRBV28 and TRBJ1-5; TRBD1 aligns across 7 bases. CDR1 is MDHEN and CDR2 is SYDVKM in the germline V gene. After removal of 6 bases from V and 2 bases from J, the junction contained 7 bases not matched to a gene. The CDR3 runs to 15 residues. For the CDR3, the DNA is TGTGCCAGCAGGAAGACAGGGTTCGGCAATCAGCCCCAGCATTTT. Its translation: CASRKTGFGNQPQHF.

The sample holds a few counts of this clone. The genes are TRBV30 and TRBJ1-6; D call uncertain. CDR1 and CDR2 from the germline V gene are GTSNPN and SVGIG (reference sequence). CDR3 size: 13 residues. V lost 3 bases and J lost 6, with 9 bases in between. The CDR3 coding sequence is TGTGCCTGGAGCCAACAGATTAATTCACCCCTCCACTTT. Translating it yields CAWSQQINSPLHF.

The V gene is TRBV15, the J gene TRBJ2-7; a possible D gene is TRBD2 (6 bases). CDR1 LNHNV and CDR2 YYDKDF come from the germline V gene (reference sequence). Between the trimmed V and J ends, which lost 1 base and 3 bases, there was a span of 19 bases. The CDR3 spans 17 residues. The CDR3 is CATSRGPLGGEVYEQYF. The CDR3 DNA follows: TGTGCCACCAGCAGAGGGCCCCTTGGTGGGGAGGTCTACGAGCAGTACTTC.

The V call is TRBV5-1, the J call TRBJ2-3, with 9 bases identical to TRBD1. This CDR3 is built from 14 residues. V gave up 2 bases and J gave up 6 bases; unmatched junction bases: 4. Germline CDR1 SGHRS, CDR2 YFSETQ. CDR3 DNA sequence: TGCGCCAGCAGCTTCGGGACAGGGCCGGATACGCAGTATTTT. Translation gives CASSFGTGPDTQYF.

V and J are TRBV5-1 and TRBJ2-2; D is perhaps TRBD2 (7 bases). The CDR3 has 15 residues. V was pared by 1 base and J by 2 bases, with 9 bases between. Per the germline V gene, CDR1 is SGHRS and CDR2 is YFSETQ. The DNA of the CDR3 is TGCGCCAGCAGCTTGAGCGGGACAAACACCGGGGAGCTGTTTTTT. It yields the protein CASSLSGTNTGELFF.

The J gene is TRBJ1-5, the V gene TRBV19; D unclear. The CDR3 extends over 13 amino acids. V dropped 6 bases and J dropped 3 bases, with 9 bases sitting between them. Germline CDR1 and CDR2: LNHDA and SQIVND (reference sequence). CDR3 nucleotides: TGTGCCAGTAGCCCCAACATCAATCAGCCCCAGCATTTT. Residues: CASSPNINQPQHF.

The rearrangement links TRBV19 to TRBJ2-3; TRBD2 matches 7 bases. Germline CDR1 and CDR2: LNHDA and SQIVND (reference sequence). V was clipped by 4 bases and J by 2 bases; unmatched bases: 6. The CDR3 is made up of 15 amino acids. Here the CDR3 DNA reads TGTGCCAGTAGTAGGGGGGACTATTACACAGATACGCAGTATTTT. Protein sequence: CASSRGDYYTDTQYF.

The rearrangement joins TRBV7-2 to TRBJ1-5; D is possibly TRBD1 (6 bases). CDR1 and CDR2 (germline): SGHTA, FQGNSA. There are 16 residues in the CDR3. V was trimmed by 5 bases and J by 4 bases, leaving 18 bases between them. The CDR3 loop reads CASSALQGVRNQPQHF. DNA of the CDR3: TGTGCCAGCAGCGCCTTACAGGGTGTGAGGAATCAGCCCCAGCATTTT.

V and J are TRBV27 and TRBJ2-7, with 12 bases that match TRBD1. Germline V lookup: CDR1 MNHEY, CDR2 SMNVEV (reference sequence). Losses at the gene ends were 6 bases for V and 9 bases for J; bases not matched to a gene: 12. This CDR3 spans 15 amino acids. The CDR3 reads CASRGTGTGGIGQYF. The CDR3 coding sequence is TGTGCCAGCAGGGGAACCGGGACAGGGGGCATCGGGCAGTACTTC.

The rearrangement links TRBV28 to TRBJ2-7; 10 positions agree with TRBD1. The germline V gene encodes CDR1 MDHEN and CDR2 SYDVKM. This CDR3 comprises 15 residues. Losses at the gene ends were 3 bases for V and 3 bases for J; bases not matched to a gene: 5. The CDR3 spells CASSFRQGAFYEQYF. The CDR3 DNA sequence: TGTGCCAGCAGTTTTCGACAGGGGGCTTTCTACGAGCAGTACTTC.

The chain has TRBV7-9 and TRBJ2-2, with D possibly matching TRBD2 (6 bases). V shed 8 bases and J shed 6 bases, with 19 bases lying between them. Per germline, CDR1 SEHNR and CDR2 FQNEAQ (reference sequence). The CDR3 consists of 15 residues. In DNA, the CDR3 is TGTGCCAGCGTCTTGAGGAGGGGAGGATCCGGGGAGCTGTTTTTT. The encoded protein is CASVLRRGGSGELFF.